This record concerns one T cell receptor beta chain sequence. Its antigen specificity is not known. There are no base qualities to consult, and no much larger clone falls within one base. A distance of 16 bases separates the germline ends of V and J, which lose 8 bases and 11 bases respectively. From a lookup of the germline V gene, CDR1 and CDR2 are MNHEY and SVGAGI. The cysteine opens and the phenylalanine closes a CDR3 of 13 amino acids. Only the CDR3 region is kept as DNA, spanning 39 bases read in frame from base 1. This sample is part of a study of T cell responses to AZD1222 COVID-19 vaccine (dated by TCRdb to the early 2020s). Broadly, across the study: A total of just over 230 trial participants underwent TCR sequencing, of whom nearly 210 had received two doses of AZD1222 and some 25 had received two doses of the MenACWY control vaccine. Trial participants were enrolled by age into 18-55, 56-69 and 70-plus year subgroups, with roughly 150, 30 and 60 TCR-sequenced participants respectively. The research as a whole found: A significant rise in spike-specific TCR breadth and depth was observed after two AZD1222 doses relative to day 0 and relative to MenACWY recipients. Participants were mostly white British and included more females than males, and it was suggested by the authors that clonal diversity may have been underestimated. Because no day 14 peak-response samples were available, the repertoires could be characterized only after the peak T cell response. In the small 56-69-year group, the increase in depth fell short of significance, most likely because of low power. Conclusions about previously exposed vaccinees are limited, since just 5 or 6 AZD1222 recipients were seropositive for SARS-CoV-2 at baseline. CD4 TCRs associated with the vaccine covered the entire spike protein, and the dominant responses were in regions 160-218 and 743-854. Epitopes outside the regions mutated in the B.1.351 and B.1.1.7 variants were reportedly recognized by nearly half of the unique spike-specific TCRs.

The CDR3 regions of human TCRbeta chains were analyzed by immunosequencing. Turning to the authors' computational methods: Repertoire TCRs were matched against a reference library of SARS-CoV-2-specific TCRs generated with the MIRA antigen-specificity platform. Breadth meant the fraction of unique TCRs that were SARS-CoV-2-associated, whereas depth meant the fraction of total T cells that were SARS-CoV-2-associated. Using the MIRA data, each spike-specific TCR was mapped to the spike region that the TCR reacts to and placed in a CD4 or CD8 class. Log10-transformed breadth and depth values were compared by one-way ANOVA with Sidak's multiple comparisons tests. TCRdb stores this immuneACCESS table with in-frame sequences only. Part of the clones is absent; in the studies checked, under half of the shortfall reflects unresolved V genes, and no reason is known for the rest. V and J calls plus clone size are reproduced from that table; the DNA served to infer D and trimming. For this sample the table gives some 150,000 clones, of which approximately 90% were detected only once. 3% to 3.5% of the sample goes to the ten largest clones.

Sample time point, as interpreted from the label and publication: about 28 days (+/-7) after the second vaccine dose. AZD1222 recipients given second doses at about 4 weeks or at about 12 weeks were pooled, since spike-specific TCR depth and breadth were not found to differ between the two schedules. The vaccinee samples were drawn from two UK trials, COV001 and COV002, one of which was a single-blind randomized controlled phase 2/3 trial testing AZD1222 (ChAdOx1 nCoV-19) in healthy adults. For TCRbeta chain sequencing, PBMC samples from trial participants were taken at day 0 and at day 28 after the second dose.

The sequences come from peripheral blood, collected 28 days after the second AZD1222 dose. The sequence came from an adult who received the AZD1222 COVID-19 vaccine. This receptor chain uses TRBV6-5 and TRBJ1-6; too little of a D gene remains to name it. The bases read TGTGCCAGCTCCGCCGACCTGAGGACACCCCTCCACTTT. This sequence encodes CASSADLRTPLHF.